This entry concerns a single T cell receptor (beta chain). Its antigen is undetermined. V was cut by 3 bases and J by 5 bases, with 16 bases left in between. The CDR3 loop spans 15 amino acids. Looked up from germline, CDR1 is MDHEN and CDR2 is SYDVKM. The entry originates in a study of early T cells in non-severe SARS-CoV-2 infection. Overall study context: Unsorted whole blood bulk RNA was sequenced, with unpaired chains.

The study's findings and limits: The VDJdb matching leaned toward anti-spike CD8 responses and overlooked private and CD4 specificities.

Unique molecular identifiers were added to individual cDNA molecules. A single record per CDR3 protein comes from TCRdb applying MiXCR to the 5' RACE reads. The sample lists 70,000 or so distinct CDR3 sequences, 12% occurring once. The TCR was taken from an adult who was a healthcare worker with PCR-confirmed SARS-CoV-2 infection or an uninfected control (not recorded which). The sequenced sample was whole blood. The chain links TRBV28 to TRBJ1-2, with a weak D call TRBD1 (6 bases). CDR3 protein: CASSFIGGEEYGYTF. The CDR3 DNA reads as TGTGCCAGCAGTTTTATCGGGGGCGAGGAGTATGGCTACACCTTC.